These 28 T cell receptor beta chains were all obtained from the same sample, sequenced in a study of OX40 agonist ivuxolimab in advanced cancers. The library was generated by the immunoSEQ multiplex PCR assay. The source is immuneACCESS, and TCRdb retained only in-frame sequences with V and J called. Part of the clones is not carried over; for the studies checked, unresolved V genes explain less than half of this, and the remainder is unexplained. The sample profile shows about 79,000 clones; about 84% of them were found once. The top ten clonotypes cover about 0.51% of the sample. Here the sequenced sample was CD4+ or CD8+ T cells sorted from blood, taken in a trial of the OX40 agonist ivuxolimab. All receptors derive from an adult with an advanced solid tumor such as melanoma, head and neck, liver or kidney cancer.

J is TRBJ2-3 and V is TRBV14, with D unresolved. Germline V gives CDR1 SGHDN, CDR2 FVKESK. This CDR3 has 13 residues. V shed 6 bases and J shed 7 bases, with 14 bases lying between them. The CDR3: CASSPSRANTQYF. Written as DNA, the CDR3 is TGTGCCAGCAGTCCTTCCCGGGCTAATACGCAGTATTTT.

This clone was seen more than once but under ten times. The chain couples TRBV11-2 to TRBJ2-2; D call uncertain. Trimming removed 4 bases at V and 0 bases at J, with 15 bases between. The length of the CDR3 is 17 residues. Germline V gene data show CDR1 as SGHAT and CDR2 as FQNNGV. CDR3 sequence reads: CASSSSLVQTNTGELFF. CDR3 sequence (DNA): TGTGCCAGCAGCTCCTCACTTGTCCAGACGAACACCGGGGAGCTGTTTTTT.

This clone was found once. This chain links TRBV6-1 with TRBJ1-6, with D hard to call. The V gene's germline CDR1 is MNHNS and CDR2 SASEGT. The CDR3 is 12 amino acids. V lost 6 bases and J lost 5, with 5 bases in between. CDR3 nucleotide sequence: TGTGCCAGCAGGACGCATAATTCACCCCTCCACTTT. This encodes CASRTHNSPLHF.

CDR3 region: CASSIGLAGGNTQYF. The CDR3 region has the DNA TGTGCCAGTAGTATCGGACTAGCGGGGGGAAATACGCAGTATTTT. The V and J genes are TRBV19 and TRBJ2-3; the match to TRBD2 covers 14 bases. There are 15 residues in the CDR3. Per germline, CDR1 LNHDA and CDR2 SQIVND (reference sequence). V was clipped by 3 bases and J by 7 bases; unmatched bases: 3.

The J gene is TRBJ1-1, the V gene TRBV30; perhaps TRBD1 as D (6 bases). The CDR3 has 13 residues. Trimming stripped 4 bases from V and 1 base from J, with 10 bases between. Germline V gene sequence: CDR1 GTSNPN, CDR2 SVGIG (reference sequence). For the CDR3, the DNA is TGTGCCTGGACTGGGACAACGAACACTGAAGCTTTCTTT. It translates to CAWTGTTNTEAFF.

The rearrangement joins TRBV9 to TRBJ2-1, with 8 bases that match TRBD2. The CDR3 spans 14 residues. Trimming took 6 bases from V and 7 from J; bases not matched to a gene: 9. Germline V gene data show CDR1 as SGDLS and CDR2 as YYNGEE. The CDR3 DNA reads as TGTGCCAGCACCCGGGGGGGCGCTAGGAATGAGCAGTTCTTC. Residues: CASTRGGARNEQFF. The whole variable domain, filled in from reference TRBV9 and TRBJ2-1, reads DSGVTQTPKHLITATGQRVTLRCSPRSGDLSVYWYQQSLDQGLQFLIQYYNGEERAKGNILERFSAQQFPDLHSELNLSSLELGDSALYFCASTRGGARNEQFFGPGTRLTVL.

The chain combines TRBV7-3 with TRBJ1-2; D call uncertain. Germline CDR1 is SGHTA and CDR2 is FQGTGA. This CDR3 has 14 residues. V gave up 2 bases and J gave up 3 bases, with 10 bases separating them. CDR3 nucleotide sequence: TGTGCCAGCAGCTTAGGCCACAGCGACTATGGCTACACCTTC. This gives the protein CASSLGHSDYGYTF.

J is TRBJ2-3 and V is TRBV19; D ambiguous. CDR1 LNHDA and CDR2 SQIVND come from the germline V gene (reference sequence). Trimming left V 3 bases short and J 3 bases short, with 7 bases between. There are 13 residues in the CDR3. The CDR3 here is CASSIWKTDTQYF. CDR3 DNA sequence: TGTGCCAGTAGTATTTGGAAAACAGATACGCAGTATTTT.

The V call is TRBV19, the J call TRBJ2-7; either TRBD1 or TRBD2 may fit D (5 bases each). Trimming pared 3 bases from V and 0 bases from J, leaving 9 bases between. The germline V gene encodes CDR1 LNHDA and CDR2 SQIVND (reference sequence). The CDR3 length is 14 residues. CDR3 bases: TGTGCCAGTAGTATCCAGGGAGTCTCCTACGAGCAGTACTTC. Translating it yields CASSIQGVSYEQYF.

Regarding this clone: In the same sample, other DNA sequences code for this CDR3. This rearrangement joins TRBV5-1 to TRBJ2-5; D remains unclear. Deletions cut 3 bases from V and 1 base from J, with 1 base between. This CDR3 is built from 11 residues. The germline V gene has CDR1 SGHRS and CDR2 YFSETQ. The CDR3: CASSSQETQYF. CDR3 nucleotide sequence: TGCGCCAGCAGCTCCCAAGAGACCCAGTACTTC.

The chain recombines TRBV5-4 with TRBJ2-7; possibly TRBD1 or TRBD2 for D (5 bases each). The germline gives CDR1 SGHNT, CDR2 YYREEE (reference sequence). This CDR3 comprises 14 residues. Trimming pared 3 bases from V and 2 bases from J, leaving 12 bases between. The CDR3 bases are TGTGCCAGCAGCTGGTCCCAGGGACCCTACGAGCAGTACTTC. Its protein product is CASSWSQGPYEQYF.

The rearrangement uses TRBV19 and TRBJ1-4; D possibly corresponds to TRBD1 (6 bases). In germline, CDR1 is LNHDA, CDR2 SQIVND (reference sequence). The CDR3 loop spans 18 amino acids. Trimming removed 8 bases from V and 6 bases from J, with 28 bases in between. The CDR3 DNA sequence: TGTGCCAGTTCCCTGAAACAGGGTTTTTCTAGCCCGGATGAAAAACTGTTTTTT. It codes for CASSLKQGFSSPDEKLFF.

CDR3 bases: TGTGCCTGGGTAACAGGAAACACCATATATTTT. It specifies CAWVTGNTIYF. The chain employs TRBV30 and TRBJ1-3; D is undetermined. Germline CDR1 reads GTSNPN; CDR2 reads SVGIG (reference sequence). The CDR3 loop spans 11 amino acids. V shed 5 bases and J shed 4 bases, with 6 bases lying between them.

The gene calls are TRBV5-1 and TRBJ1-3; D unresolved. This CDR3 contains 17 residues. The ends were cut back, 0 bases at V and 4 bases at J, with 17 bases in the middle. Germline CDR1 SGHRS, CDR2 YFSETQ. The CDR3 is CASSLGQGPNQGNTIYF. The CDR3, as DNA: TGCGCCAGCAGCTTGGGTCAAGGCCCAAACCAAGGAAACACCATATATTTT.

The chain employs TRBV9 and TRBJ2-2; 13 bases are a match to TRBD2. CDR1 and CDR2 from the germline V gene are SGDLS and YYNGEE. The length of the CDR3 is 16 residues. V dropped 2 bases and J dropped 7; count of bases not matched to a gene: 5. DNA for the CDR3: TGTGCCAGCAGCGTGAGGACTAGCGGGAGCGGCGGGGAGCTGTTTTTT. Its protein is CASSVRTSGSGGELFF.

This chain joins TRBV19 and TRBJ1-1; no firm D call. The CDR3 length is 16 residues. Trimming pared 5 bases from V and 0 bases from J, leaving 16 bases between. Germline V CDR1 and CDR2: LNHDA, SQIVND (reference sequence). The CDR3 DNA is TGTGCCAGTAGTGGAAATTCGGGGTTATTGAACACTGAAGCTTTCTTT. It yields the protein CASSGNSGLLNTEAFF. The full variable domain, its missing parts supplied by reference TRBV19 and TRBJ1-1, is DGGITQSPKYLFRKEGQNVTLSCEQNLNHDAMYWYRQDPGQGLRLIYYSQIVNDFQKGDIAEGYSVSREKKESFPLTVTSAQKNPTAFYLCASSGNSGLLNTEAFFGQGTRLTVV.

The V and J genes are TRBV5-1 and TRBJ2-2, with 10 nucleotides matching TRBD2. Germline V gives CDR1 SGHRS, CDR2 YFSETQ. The CDR3 has 15 residues. Losses at the gene ends were 4 bases for V and 5 bases for J; bases not matched to a gene: 5. CDR3 in DNA: TGCGCCAGCAGCACGGGGACTAGCGATACCGGGGAGCTGTTTTTT. This sequence encodes CASSTGTSDTGELFF.

This chain joins TRBV28 and TRBJ2-5; D unclear. The ends were cut back, 2 bases at V and 4 bases at J, with 11 bases in the middle. The CDR3 loop spans 14 amino acids. Germline V gene lookup returns CDR1 MDHEN and CDR2 SYDVKM. For the CDR3, the DNA is TGTGCCAGCAGTTTACAAGGCCCGGGAGAGACCCAGTACTTC. Protein: CASSLQGPGETQYF.

The sample holds a few counts of this clone. The J gene is TRBJ2-4, the V gene TRBV15; D perhaps matches TRBD1 (6 bases). Deletions cut 0 bases from V and 3 bases from J, with 9 bases between. The CDR3 is 15 residues long. CDR1 LNHNV and CDR2 YYDKDF come from the germline V gene (reference sequence). For the CDR3, the DNA is TGTGCCACCAGCAGAGATAGGGACAACAAAAACATTCAGTACTTC. It codes for CATSRDRDNKNIQYF. Together with reference TRBV15 and TRBJ2-4, the CDR3 gives the full variable domain: DAMVIQNPRYQVTQFGKPVTLSCSQTLNHNVMYWYQQKSSQAPKLLFHYYDKDFNNEADTPDNFQSRRPNTSFCFLDIRSPGLGDTAMYLCATSRDRDNKNIQYFGAGTRLSVL.

The chain uses TRBV30 and TRBJ2-2; 10 nucleotides match TRBD1. Trimming at V came to 6 bases and at J to 7 bases, leaving 8 bases not matched to a gene. CDR3 length: 14 amino acids. Germline CDR1 reads GTSNPN; CDR2 reads SVGIG (reference sequence). CDR3 region: CACLDRGSDGELFF. For the CDR3, the DNA is TGTGCCTGTTTGGACAGGGGGTCAGACGGGGAGCTGTTTTTT.

This chain joins TRBV7-2 and TRBJ1-5; maybe TRBD1 (5 bases). This CDR3 has 17 residues. Trimming cost V 1 base and J 1 base, with 14 bases left between them. Looked up from germline, CDR1 is SGHTA and CDR2 is FQGNSA. The CDR3 DNA is TGTGCCAGCAGCTTAGTAAGTTGGGGGATAAGCAATCAGCCCCAGCATTTT. This gives the protein CASSLVSWGISNQPQHF. Filled out from reference TRBV7-2 and TRBJ1-5, the complete variable domain reads GAGVSQSPSNKVTEKGKDVELRCDPISGHTALYWYRQSLGQGLEFLIYFQGNSAPDKSGLPSDRFSAERTGGSVSTLTIQRTQQEDSAVYLCASSLVSWGISNQPQHFGDGTRLSIL.

This clone was picked up one time. The chain employs TRBV6-5 and TRBJ2-5; the D call may be TRBD1 or TRBD2 (5 bases each). This CDR3 has 14 residues. Germline assignment: CDR1 MNHEY and CDR2 SVGAGI. Trimming shortened V by 4 bases and J by 5 bases, and 14 bases separated the two germline ends. CDR3 amino acids: CASSWGAGRETQYF. The CDR3 region has the DNA TGTGCCAGCAGTTGGGGAGCAGGGCGGGAGACCCAGTACTTC.

This chain links TRBV7-2 with TRBJ2-5; the D is unclear. Germline loops: CDR1 SGHTA, CDR2 FQGNSA. CDR3 length: 13 residues. Trimming removed 2 bases at V and 5 bases at J, with 9 bases between. CDR3 protein: CASSLSTFETQYF. For the CDR3, the DNA is TGTGCCAGCAGCTTATCAACCTTTGAGACCCAGTACTTC.

The chain has TRBV2 and TRBJ2-7; possibly TRBD1 for D (6 bases). Trimming removed 8 bases at V and 3 bases at J, with 11 bases between. Germline V CDR1 and CDR2: SNHLY, FYNNEI. This CDR3 has 12 amino acids. This chain's CDR3 is CASQDSLYEQYF. CDR3 sequence (DNA): TGTGCCAGCCAGGACAGTCTCTACGAGCAGTACTTC.

The rearrangement joins TRBV5-4 to TRBJ2-6; the D is unclear. The CDR3 is 18 amino acids. Trimming took off 6 bases at V and 0 bases at J, with 19 bases between the two ends. Germline lookup yields CDR1 SGHNT and CDR2 YYREEE (reference sequence). The CDR3 DNA follows: TGTGCCAGCACCAAATCGTTACTCGGCTCCTCTGGGGCCAACGTCCTGACTTTC. It codes for CASTKSLLGSSGANVLTF.

This chain joins TRBV11-2 and TRBJ2-7; 8 positions agree with TRBD2. CDR1 and CDR2 (germline): SGHAT, FQNNGV. With 3 bases clipped from V and 1 base from J, the junction kept 8 bases outside the gene matches. The CDR3 loop spans 16 amino acids. CDR3 residues: CASSLLAGQLSYEQYF. The DNA of the CDR3 is TGTGCCAGCAGCTTGCTAGCGGGTCAATTGTCCTACGAGCAGTACTTC.

The genes are TRBV18 and TRBJ1-4; no definite D call. Trimming pared 3 bases from V and 3 bases from J, leaving 8 bases between. The CDR3 covers 14 residues. From germline, CDR1 is KGHSH and CDR2 LQKENI. The CDR3 DNA reads TGTGCCAGCTCACCTCAGAGGGCTAATGAAAAACTGTTTTTT. Its translation is CASSPQRANEKLFF.

A single count supports this clone. The V call is TRBV7-3, the J call TRBJ2-1; D is unclear. V dropped 5 bases and J dropped 4 bases, with 9 bases sitting between them. Looked up from germline, CDR1 is SGHTA and CDR2 is FQGTGA. The length of the CDR3 is 13 residues. The CDR3 region is CASSGGGYNEQFF. For the CDR3, the DNA is TGTGCCAGCAGCGGTGGCGGTTACAATGAGCAGTTCTTC.